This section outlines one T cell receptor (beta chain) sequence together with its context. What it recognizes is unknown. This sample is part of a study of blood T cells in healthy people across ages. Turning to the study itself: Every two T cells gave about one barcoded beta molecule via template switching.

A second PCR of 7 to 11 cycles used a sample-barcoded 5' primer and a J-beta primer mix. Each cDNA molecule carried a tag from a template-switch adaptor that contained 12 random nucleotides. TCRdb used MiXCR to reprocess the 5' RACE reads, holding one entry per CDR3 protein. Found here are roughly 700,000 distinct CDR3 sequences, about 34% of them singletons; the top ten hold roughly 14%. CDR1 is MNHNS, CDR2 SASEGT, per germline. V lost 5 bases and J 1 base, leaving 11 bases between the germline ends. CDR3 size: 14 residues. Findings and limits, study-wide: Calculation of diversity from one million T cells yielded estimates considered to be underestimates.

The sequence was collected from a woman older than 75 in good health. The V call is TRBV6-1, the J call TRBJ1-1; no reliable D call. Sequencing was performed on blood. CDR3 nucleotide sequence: TGTGCCAGCAGTCCCATACAGAGGAACACTGAAGCTTTCTTT. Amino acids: CASSPIQRNTEAFF.